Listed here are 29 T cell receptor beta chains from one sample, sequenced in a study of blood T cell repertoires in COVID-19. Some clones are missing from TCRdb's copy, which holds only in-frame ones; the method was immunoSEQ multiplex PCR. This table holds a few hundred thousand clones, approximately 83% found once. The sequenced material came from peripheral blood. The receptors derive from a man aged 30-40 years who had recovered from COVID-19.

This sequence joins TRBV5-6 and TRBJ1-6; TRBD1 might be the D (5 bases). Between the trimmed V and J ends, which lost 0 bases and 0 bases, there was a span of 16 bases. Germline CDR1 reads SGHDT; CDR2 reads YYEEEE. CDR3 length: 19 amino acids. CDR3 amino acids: CASSLGGVPPSSYNSPLHF. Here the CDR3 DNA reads TGTGCCAGCAGCTTGGGGGGGGTTCCCCCGAGCTCCTATAATTCACCCCTCCACTTT.

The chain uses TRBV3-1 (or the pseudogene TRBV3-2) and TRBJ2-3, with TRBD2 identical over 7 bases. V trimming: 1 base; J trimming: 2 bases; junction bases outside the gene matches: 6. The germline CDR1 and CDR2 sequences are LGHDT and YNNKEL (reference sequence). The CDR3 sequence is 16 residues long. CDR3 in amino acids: CASSQVLGGSTDTQYF. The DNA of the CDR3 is TGTGCCAGCAGCCAAGTTCTGGGGGGGTCCACAGATACGCAGTATTTT.

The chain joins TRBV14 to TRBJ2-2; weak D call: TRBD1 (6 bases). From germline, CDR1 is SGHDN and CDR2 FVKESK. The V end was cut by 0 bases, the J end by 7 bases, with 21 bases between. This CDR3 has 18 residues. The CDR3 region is CASSQEESQGRYYGELFF. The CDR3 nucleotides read TGTGCCAGCAGCCAAGAAGAGTCACAGGGAAGATACTACGGGGAGCTGTTTTTT.

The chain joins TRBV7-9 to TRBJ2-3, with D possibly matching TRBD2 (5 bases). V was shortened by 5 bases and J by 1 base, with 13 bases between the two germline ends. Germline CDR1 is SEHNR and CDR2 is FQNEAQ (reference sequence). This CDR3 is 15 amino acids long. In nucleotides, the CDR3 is TGTGCCAGCAGCCGCTGGGTGGAGGGCACAGATACGCAGTATTTT. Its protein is CASSRWVEGTDTQYF.

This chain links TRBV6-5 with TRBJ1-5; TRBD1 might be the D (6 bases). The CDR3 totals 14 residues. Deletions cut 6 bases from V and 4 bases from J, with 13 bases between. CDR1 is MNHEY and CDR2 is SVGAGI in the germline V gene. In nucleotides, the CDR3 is TGTGCCAGCAGGCCCCAAGGGGGAAATCAGCCCCAGCATTTT. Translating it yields CASRPQGGNQPQHF.

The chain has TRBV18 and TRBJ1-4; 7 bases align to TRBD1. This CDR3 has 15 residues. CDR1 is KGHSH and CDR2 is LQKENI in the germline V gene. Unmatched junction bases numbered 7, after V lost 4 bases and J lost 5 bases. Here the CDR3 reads CASSLTGALNEKLFF. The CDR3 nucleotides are TGTGCCAGCTCACTTACAGGGGCTTTAAATGAAAAACTGTTTTTT. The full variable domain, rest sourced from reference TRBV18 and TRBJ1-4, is NAGVMQNPRHLVRRRGQEARLRCSPMKGHSHVYWYRQLPEEGLKFMVYLQKENIIDESGMPKERFSAEFPKEGPSILRIQQVVRGDSAAYFCASSLTGALNEKLFFGSGTQLSVL.

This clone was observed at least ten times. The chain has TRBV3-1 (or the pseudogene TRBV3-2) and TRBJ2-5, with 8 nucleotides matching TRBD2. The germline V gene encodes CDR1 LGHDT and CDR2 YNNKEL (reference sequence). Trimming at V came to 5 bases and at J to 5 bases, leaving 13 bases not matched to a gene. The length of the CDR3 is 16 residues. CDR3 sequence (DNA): TGTGCCAGCAGCTTCAGCGGGGGCCGAGGGAGGGAGACCCAGTACTTC. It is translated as CASSFSGGRGRETQYF.

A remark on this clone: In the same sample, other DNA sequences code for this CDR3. The CDR3 DNA sequence: TGTGCCAGCAGCGTAGGTGACAGCCTCACAGATACGCAGTATTTT. Amino acid sequence: CASSVGDSLTDTQYF. V usage is TRBV9 and J usage is TRBJ2-3, with a possible D match to TRBD1 (5 bases). Germline CDR1 and CDR2: SGDLS and YYNGEE. Trimming stripped 0 bases from V and 2 bases from J, with 10 bases between. The CDR3 totals 15 residues.

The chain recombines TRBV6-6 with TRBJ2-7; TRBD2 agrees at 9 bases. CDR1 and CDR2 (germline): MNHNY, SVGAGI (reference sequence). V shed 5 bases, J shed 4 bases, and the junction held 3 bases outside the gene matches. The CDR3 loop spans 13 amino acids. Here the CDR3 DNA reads TGTGCCAGCAGTCTTAGCGGGGGATACGAGCAGTACGTC. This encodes CASSLSGGYEQYV.

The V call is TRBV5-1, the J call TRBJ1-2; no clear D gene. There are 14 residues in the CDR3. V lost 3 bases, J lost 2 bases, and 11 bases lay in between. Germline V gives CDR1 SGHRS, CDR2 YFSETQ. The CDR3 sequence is CASSSDYRNYGYTF. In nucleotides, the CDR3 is TGCGCCAGCAGCTCCGACTACAGAAACTATGGCTACACCTTC.

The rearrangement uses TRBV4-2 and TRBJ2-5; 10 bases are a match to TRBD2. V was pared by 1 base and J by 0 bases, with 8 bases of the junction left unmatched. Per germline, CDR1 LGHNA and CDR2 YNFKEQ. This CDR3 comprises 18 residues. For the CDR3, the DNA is TGTGCCAGCAGCCAAGGGCGGGCTAGCGGGGGAAACCAAGAGACCCAGTACTTC. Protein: CASSQGRASGGNQETQYF.

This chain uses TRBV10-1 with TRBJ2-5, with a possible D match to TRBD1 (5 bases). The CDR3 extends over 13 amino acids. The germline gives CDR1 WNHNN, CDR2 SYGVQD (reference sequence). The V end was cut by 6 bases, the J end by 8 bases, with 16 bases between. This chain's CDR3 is CASRDNQDGTQYF. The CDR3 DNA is TGCGCCAGCAGGGACAATCAGGATGGAACCCAGTACTTC.

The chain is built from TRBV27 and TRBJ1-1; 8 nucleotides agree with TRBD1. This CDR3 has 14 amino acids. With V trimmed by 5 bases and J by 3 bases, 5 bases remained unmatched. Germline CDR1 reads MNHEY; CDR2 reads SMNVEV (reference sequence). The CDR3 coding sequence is TGTGCCAGCAGTCAGACAGGGGTTTACACTGAAGCTTTCTTT. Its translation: CASSQTGVYTEAFF.

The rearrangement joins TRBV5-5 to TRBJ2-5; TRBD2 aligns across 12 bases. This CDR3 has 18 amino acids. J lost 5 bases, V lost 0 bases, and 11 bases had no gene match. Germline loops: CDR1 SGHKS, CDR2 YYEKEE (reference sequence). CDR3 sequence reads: CASSLGLLAGGPEETQYF. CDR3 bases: TGTGCCAGCAGCTTGGGACTTCTAGCGGGGGGGCCGGAGGAGACCCAGTACTTC.

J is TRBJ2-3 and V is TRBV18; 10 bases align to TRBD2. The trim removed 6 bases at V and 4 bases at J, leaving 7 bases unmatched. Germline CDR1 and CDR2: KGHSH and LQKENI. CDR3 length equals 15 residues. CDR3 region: CASSHGLAEPDTQYF. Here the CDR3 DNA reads TGTGCCAGCTCCCACGGACTAGCGGAACCAGATACGCAGTATTTT. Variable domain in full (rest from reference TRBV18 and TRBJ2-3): NAGVMQNPRHLVRRRGQEARLRCSPMKGHSHVYWYRQLPEEGLKFMVYLQKENIIDESGMPKERFSAEFPKEGPSILRIQQVVRGDSAAYFCASSHGLAEPDTQYFGPGTRLTVL.

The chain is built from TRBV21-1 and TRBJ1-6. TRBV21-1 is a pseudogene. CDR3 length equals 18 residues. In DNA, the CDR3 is TGTGCCAGCAGCCTAGGGGGGGGTCGCTCGTCCTATAATTCACCCCTCCACTTT. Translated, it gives CASSLGGGRSSYNSPLHF.

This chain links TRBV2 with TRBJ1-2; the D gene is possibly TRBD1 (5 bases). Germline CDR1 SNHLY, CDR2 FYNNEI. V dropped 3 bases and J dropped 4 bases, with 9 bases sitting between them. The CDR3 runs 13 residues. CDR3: CASSDGGGYGYTF. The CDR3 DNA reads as TGTGCCAGCAGTGATGGGGGGGGCTATGGCTACACCTTC. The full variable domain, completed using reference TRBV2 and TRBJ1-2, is EPEVTQTPSHQVTQMGQEVILRCVPISNHLYFYWYRQILGQKVEFLVSFYNNEISEKSEIFDDQFSVERPDGSNFTLKIRSTKLEDSAMYFCASSDGGGYGYTFGSGTRLTVV.

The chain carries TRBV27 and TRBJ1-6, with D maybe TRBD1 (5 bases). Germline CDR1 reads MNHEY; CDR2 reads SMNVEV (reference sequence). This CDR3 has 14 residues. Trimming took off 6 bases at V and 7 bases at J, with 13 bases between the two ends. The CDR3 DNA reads TGTGCCAGCAGCCTCGTCGGGGGGAATTCACCCCTCCACTTT. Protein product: CASSLVGGNSPLHF.

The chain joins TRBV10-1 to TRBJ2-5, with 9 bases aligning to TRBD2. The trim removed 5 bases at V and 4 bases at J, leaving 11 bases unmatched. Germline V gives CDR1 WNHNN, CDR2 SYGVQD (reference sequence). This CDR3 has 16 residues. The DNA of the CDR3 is TGCGCCAGCAGTTCCTCTAGACTAGCGGCCAGAGAGACCCAGTACTTC. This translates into CASSSSRLAARETQYF.

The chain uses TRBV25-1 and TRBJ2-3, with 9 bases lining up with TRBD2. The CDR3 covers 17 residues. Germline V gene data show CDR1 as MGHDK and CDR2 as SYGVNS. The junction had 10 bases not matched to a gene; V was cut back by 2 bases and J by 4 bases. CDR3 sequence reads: CASSEPRRGGWADTQYF. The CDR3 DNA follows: TGTGCCAGCAGTGAACCCCGGCGGGGGGGATGGGCAGATACGCAGTATTTT.

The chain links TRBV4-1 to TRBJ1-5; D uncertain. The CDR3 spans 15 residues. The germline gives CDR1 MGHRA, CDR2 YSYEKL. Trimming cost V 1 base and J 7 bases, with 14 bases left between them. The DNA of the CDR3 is TGCGCCAGCAGCCAAGTTTTGGTGGGTAGCCAGCCCCAGCATTTT. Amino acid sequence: CASSQVLVGSQPQHF.

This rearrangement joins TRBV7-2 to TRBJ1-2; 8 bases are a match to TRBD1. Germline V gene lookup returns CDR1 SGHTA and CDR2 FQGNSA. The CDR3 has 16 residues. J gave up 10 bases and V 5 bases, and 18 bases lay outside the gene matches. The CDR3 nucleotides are TGTGCCAGCAGCGAGTGGGGGCAGGGGGCGCGGTTCTACTACACCTTC. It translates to CASSEWGQGARFYYTF.

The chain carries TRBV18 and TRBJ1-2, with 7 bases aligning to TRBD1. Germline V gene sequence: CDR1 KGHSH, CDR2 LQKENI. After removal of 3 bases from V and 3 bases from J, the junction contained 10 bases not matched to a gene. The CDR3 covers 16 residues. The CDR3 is CASSPSSTGSHYGYTF. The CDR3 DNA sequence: TGTGCCAGCTCACCGAGCTCGACAGGGTCGCACTATGGCTACACCTTC.

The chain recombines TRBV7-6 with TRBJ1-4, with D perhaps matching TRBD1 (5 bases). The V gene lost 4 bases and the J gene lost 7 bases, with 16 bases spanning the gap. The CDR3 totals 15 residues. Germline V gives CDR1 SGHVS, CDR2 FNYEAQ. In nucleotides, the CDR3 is TGTGCCAGCAGCTGGAGGGCCCCGGGGGGTGAAAAACTGTTTTTT. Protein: CASSWRAPGGEKLFF.

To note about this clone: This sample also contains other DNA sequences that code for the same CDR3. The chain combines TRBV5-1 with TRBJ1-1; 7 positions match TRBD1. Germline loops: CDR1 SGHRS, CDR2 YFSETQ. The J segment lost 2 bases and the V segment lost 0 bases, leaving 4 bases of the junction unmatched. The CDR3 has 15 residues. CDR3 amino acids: CASSLAGTVNTEAFF. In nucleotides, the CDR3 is TGCGCCAGCAGCTTGGCCGGGACAGTTAACACTGAAGCTTTCTTT.

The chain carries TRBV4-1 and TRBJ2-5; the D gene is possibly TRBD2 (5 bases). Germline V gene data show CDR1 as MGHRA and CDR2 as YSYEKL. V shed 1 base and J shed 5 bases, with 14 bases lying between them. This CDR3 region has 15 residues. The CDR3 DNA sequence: TGCGCCAGCAGCCAAGCCGGAGGCAGGCGGGAGACCCAGTACTTC. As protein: CASSQAGGRRETQYF.

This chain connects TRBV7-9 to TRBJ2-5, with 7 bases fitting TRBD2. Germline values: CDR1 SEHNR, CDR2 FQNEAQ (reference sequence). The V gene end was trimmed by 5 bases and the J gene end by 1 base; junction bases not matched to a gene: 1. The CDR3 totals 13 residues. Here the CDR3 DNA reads TGTGCCAGCAGCGGGACTATCCAAGAGACCCAGTACTTC. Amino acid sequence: CASSGTIQETQYF.

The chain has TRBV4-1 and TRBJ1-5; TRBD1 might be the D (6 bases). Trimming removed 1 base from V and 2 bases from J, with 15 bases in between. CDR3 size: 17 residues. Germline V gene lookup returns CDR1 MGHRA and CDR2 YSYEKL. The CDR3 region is CASSQGLRGPGNQPQHF. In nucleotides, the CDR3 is TGCGCCAGCAGCCAAGGTCTGCGGGGGCCGGGCAATCAGCCCCAGCATTTT.

The CDR3 sequence is CASSLDSGAPYTEAFF. In nucleotides, the CDR3 is TGTGCCAGCAGCTTGGATTCAGGGGCGCCCTACACTGAAGCTTTCTTT. V gene TRBV5-4 combines with J gene TRBJ1-1, with a tentative D call TRBD1 (6 bases). Germline CDR1 reads SGHNT; CDR2 reads YYREEE (reference sequence). V lost 0 bases and J 3 bases, leaving 15 bases between the germline ends. CDR3 size: 16 residues. The full variable domain, its missing parts supplied by reference TRBV5-4 and TRBJ1-1, is ETGVTQSPTHLIKTRGQQVTLRCSSQSGHNTVSWYQQALGQGPQFIFQYYREEENGRGNFPPRFSGLQFPNYSSELNVNALELDDSALYLCASSLDSGAPYTEAFFGQGTRLTVV.